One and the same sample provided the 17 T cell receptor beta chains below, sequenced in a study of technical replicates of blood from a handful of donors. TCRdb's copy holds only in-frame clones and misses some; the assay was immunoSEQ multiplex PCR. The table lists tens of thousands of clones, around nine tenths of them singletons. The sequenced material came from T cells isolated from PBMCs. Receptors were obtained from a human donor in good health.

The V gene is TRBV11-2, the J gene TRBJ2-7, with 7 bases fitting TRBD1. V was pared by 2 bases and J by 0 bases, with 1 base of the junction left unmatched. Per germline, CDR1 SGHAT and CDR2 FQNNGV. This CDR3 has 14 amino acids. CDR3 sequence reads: CASSLWDSSYEQYF. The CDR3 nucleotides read TGTGCCAGCAGCTTATGGGACAGCTCCTACGAGCAGTACTTC.

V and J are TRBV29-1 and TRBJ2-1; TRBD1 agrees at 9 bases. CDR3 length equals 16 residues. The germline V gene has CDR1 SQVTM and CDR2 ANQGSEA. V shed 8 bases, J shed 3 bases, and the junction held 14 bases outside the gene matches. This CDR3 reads CSILTETGGFYNEQFF. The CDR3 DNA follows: TGCAGCATTCTCACTGAGACAGGGGGTTTCTACAATGAGCAGTTCTTC.

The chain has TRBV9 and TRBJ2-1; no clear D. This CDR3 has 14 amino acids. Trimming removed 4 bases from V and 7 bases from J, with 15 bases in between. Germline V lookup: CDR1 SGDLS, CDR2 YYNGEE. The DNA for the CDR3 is TGTGCCAGCAGCTCGTCCGAGACACGGAATGAGCAGTTCTTC. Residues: CASSSSETRNEQFF.

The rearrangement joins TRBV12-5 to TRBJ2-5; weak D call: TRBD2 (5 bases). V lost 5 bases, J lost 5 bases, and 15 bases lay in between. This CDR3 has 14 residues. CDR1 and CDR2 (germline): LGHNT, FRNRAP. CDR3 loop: CASGPGQRGETQYF. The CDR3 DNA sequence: TGTGCTAGTGGTCCCGGGCAAAGAGGGGAGACCCAGTACTTC.

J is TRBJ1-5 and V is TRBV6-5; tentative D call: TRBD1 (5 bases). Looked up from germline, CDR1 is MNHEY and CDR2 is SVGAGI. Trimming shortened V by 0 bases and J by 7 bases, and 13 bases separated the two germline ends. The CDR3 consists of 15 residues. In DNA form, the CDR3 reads TGTGCCAGCAGTTACTCGAGGGCAGGGAGGCAGCCCCAGCATTTT. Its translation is CASSYSRAGRQPQHF.

The CDR3: CASRSLPDTQYF. The CDR3 coding sequence is TGTGCCAGCAGGTCCCTCCCAGATACGCAGTATTTT. This chain connects TRBV7-2 to TRBJ2-3; D not resolved. The germline V gene has CDR1 SGHTA and CDR2 FQGNSA. The CDR3 runs 12 residues. V was pared by 6 bases and J by 4 bases, with 8 bases between.

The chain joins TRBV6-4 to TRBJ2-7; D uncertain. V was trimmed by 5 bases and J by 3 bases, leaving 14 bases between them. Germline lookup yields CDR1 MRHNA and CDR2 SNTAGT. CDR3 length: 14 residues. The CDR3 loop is CASSPSTAHYEQYF. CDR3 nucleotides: TGTGCCAGCAGTCCAAGTACAGCCCACTACGAGCAGTACTTC.

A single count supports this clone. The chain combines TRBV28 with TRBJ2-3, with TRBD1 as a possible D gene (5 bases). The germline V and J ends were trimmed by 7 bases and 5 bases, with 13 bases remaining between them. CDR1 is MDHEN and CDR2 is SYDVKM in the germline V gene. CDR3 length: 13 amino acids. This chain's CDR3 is CASNEGVGDTQYF. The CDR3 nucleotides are TGTGCCAGCAACGAAGGGGTGGGAGATACGCAGTATTTT. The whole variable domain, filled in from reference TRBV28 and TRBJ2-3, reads DVKVTQSSRYLVKRTGEKVFLECVQDMDHENMFWYRQDPGLGLRLIYFSYDVKMKEKGDIPEGYSVSREKKERFSLILESASTNQTSMYLCASNEGVGDTQYFGPGTRLTVL.

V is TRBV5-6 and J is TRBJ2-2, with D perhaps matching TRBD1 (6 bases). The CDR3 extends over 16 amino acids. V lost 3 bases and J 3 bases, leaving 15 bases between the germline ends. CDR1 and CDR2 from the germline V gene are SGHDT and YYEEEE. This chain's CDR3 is CASSSPVGAYTGELFF. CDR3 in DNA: TGTGCCAGCAGCTCCCCCGTGGGGGCCTACACCGGGGAGCTGTTTTTT.

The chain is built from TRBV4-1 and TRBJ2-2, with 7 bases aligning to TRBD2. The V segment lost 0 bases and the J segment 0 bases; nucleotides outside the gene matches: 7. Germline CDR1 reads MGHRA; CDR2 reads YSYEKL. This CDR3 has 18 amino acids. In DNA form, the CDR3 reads TGCGCCAGCAGCCAAGATCTCGGTCTAGCGGCGAACACCGGGGAGCTGTTTTTT. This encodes CASSQDLGLAANTGELFF.

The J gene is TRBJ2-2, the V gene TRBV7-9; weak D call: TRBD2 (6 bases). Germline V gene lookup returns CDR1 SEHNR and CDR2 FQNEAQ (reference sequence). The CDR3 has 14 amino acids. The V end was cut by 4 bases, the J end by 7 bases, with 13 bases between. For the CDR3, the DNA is TGTGCCAGCAGCTCGGGAGTACTAATCGGGGAGCTGTTTTTT. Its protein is CASSSGVLIGELFF. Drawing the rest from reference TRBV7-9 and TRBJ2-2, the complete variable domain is DTGVSQNPRHKITKRGQNVTFRCDPISEHNRLYWYRQTLGQGPEFLTYFQNEAQLEKSRLLSDRFSAERPKGSFSTLEIQRTEQGDSAMYLCASSSGVLIGELFFGEGSRLTVL.

The CDR3, as DNA: TGTGCCAGCAGTTACTTGGGAGGGCCCAATCGAGATGAGCAGTTCTTC. This sequence encodes CASSYLGGPNRDEQFF. The chain is built from TRBV6-5 and TRBJ2-1; 7 bases map to TRBD2. Germline-derived CDR1 and CDR2 are MNHEY and SVGAGI. V was clipped by 1 base and J by 8 bases; unmatched bases: 11. The CDR3 runs to 16 residues.

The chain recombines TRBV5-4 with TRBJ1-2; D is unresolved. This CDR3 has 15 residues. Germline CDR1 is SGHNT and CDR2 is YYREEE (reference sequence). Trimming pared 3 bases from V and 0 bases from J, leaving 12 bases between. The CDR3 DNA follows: TGTGCCAGCAGCTCAACTTCTATGGCTAACTATGGCTACACCTTC. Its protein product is CASSSTSMANYGYTF.

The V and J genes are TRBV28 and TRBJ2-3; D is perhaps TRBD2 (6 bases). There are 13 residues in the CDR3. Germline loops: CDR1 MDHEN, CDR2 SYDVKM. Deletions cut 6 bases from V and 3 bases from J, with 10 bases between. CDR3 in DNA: TGTGCCAGCAGCCGACTAGTAACAGATACGCAGTATTTT. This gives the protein CASSRLVTDTQYF.

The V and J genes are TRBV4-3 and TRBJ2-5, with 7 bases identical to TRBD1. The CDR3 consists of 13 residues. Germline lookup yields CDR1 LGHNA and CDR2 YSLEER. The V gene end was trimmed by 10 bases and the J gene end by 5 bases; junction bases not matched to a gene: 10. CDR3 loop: CATPSTGEETQYF. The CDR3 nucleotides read TGCGCCACCCCATCAACAGGGGAGGAGACCCAGTACTTC.

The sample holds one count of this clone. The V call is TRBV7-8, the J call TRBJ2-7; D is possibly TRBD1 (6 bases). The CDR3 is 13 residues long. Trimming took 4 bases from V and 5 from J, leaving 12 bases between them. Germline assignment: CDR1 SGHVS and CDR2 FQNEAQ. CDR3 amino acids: CASSSYRENEQYF. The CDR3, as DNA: TGTGCCAGCAGCTCCTACAGGGAAAACGAGCAGTACTTC.

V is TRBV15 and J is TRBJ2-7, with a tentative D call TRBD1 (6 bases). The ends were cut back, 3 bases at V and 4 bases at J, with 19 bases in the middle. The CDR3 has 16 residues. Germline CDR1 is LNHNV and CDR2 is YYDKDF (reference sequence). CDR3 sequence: CATSSGQGPQGYEQYF. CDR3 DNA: TGTGCCACCAGCAGTGGGCAGGGGCCTCAGGGTTACGAGCAGTACTTC.